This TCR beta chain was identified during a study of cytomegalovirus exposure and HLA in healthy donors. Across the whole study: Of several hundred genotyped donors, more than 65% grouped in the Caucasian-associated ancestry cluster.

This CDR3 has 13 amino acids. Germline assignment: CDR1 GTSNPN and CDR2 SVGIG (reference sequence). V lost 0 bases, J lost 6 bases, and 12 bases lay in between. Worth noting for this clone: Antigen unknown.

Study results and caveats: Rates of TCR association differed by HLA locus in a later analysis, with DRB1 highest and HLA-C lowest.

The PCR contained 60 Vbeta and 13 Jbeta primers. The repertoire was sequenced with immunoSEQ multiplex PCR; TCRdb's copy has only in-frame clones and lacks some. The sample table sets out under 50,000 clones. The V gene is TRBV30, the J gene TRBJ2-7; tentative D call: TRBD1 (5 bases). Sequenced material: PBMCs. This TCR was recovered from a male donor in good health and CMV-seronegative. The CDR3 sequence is CAWSVGEGREQYF. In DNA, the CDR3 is TGTGCCTGGAGTGTAGGGGAAGGGCGCGAGCAGTACTTC.